A single sample is the source of the 28 T cell receptor beta chains below, sequenced in a study of cytomegalovirus exposure and HLA in healthy donors. The PCR had 60 Vbeta and 13 Jbeta primers. Sequenced by immunoSEQ multiplex PCR; TCRdb stores in-frame clones only, minus some. Of some 110,000 clones listed, over 80% are singletons. Sequencing was performed on PBMCs. All receptors come from a man aged 25 to 40 in good health and CMV-seropositive.

Here the CDR3 DNA reads TGTGCCAGCAGTGAGTTGGGACAGGGCGGTGAAAAACTGTTTTTT. It specifies CASSELGQGGEKLFF. This rearrangement joins TRBV2 to TRBJ1-4, with TRBD1 matching over 9 bases. The CDR3 covers 15 residues. The germline V gene encodes CDR1 SNHLY and CDR2 FYNNEI. V trimming: 3 bases; J trimming: 7 bases; junction bases outside the gene matches: 6.

The chain joins TRBV29-1 to TRBJ1-2, with D possibly TRBD1 on 5 matching bases. This CDR3 is built from 13 residues. Germline CDR1 is SQVTM and CDR2 is ANQGSEA. The chain's CDR3 is CTPRGTSTYGYTF. Here the CDR3 DNA reads TGCACTCCTCGGGGGACGAGCACCTATGGCTACACCTTC. Combining the CDR3 with reference TRBV29-1 and TRBJ1-2 gives the whole variable domain SAVISQKPSRDICQRGTSLTIQCQVDSQVTMMFWYRQQPGQSLTLIATANQGSEATYESGFVIDKFPISRPNLTFSTLTVSNMSPEDSSIYLCTPRGTSTYGYTFGSGTRLTVV.

Only one count was recorded for this clone. Other DNA sequences within the sample encode an identical CDR3. The chain uses TRBV30 and TRBJ2-5; the D is unclear. This CDR3 has 11 amino acids. The V end was cut by 5 bases, the J end by 2 bases, with 6 bases between. Germline CDR1 reads GTSNPN; CDR2 reads SVGIG (reference sequence). The CDR3 DNA is TGTGCCTGGTCAGTACAAGAGACCCAGTACTTC. It codes for CAWSVQETQYF. Together with reference TRBV30 and TRBJ2-5, the CDR3 gives the full variable domain: SQTIHQWPATLVQPVGSPLSLECTVEGTSNPNLYWYRQAAGRGLQLLFYSVGIGQISSEVPQNLSASRPQDRQFILSSKKLLLSDSGFYLCAWSVQETQYFGPGTRLLVL.

This clone showed up just once. The J gene is TRBJ2-1, the V gene TRBV7-2; 9 nucleotides match TRBD1. After removal of 3 bases from V and 7 bases from J, the junction contained 4 bases not matched to a gene. Germline-derived CDR1 and CDR2 are SGHTA and FQGNSA. The CDR3 runs 14 residues. Here the CDR3 DNA reads TGTGCCAGCAGCTTGGGACAGGGAAGGAATGAGCAGTTCTTC. Translating it yields CASSLGQGRNEQFF.

The chain links TRBV10-3 to TRBJ1-5; 7 nucleotides line up with TRBD1. This CDR3 spans 13 amino acids. CDR1 is ENHRY and CDR2 is SYGVKD in the germline V gene. V shed 6 bases, J shed 9 bases, and the junction held 8 bases outside the gene matches. CDR3 residues: CAIRDRLAGPQHF. The CDR3 bases are TGTGCCATCAGGGACAGGCTAGCGGGGCCCCAGCATTTT.

This clone was counted between two and nine times. The chain joins TRBV10-3 to TRBJ2-3; TRBD2 might be the D (5 bases). Trimming removed 0 bases from V and 1 base from J, with 17 bases in between. Per the germline V gene, CDR1 is ENHRY and CDR2 is SYGVKD. The CDR3 extends over 18 amino acids. CDR3 sequence reads: CAISESTIRTSGTDTQYF. The CDR3 DNA is TGTGCCATCAGTGAGTCGACCATTCGGACTTCTGGCACAGATACGCAGTATTTT.

The CDR3 sequence: CASSVNPGHANTEAFF. The CDR3 DNA follows: TGTGCCAGCAGCGTCAACCCGGGACACGCGAACACTGAAGCTTTCTTT. The chain joins TRBV9 to TRBJ1-1; the D gene is possibly TRBD1 (6 bases). The germline V gene has CDR1 SGDLS and CDR2 YYNGEE. The V and J ends lost 2 bases and 1 base respectively, with 15 bases between them. The CDR3 is 16 residues long.

V and J are TRBV14 and TRBJ1-4, with 8 bases fitting TRBD1. This CDR3 is 15 amino acids long. Germline V gene data show CDR1 as SGHDN and CDR2 as FVKESK. Trimming cost V 4 bases and J 10 bases; bases outside gene matches: 11. For the CDR3, the DNA is TGTGCCAGCAGCCTACTCCAGGGGGCGCGTGGAAAACTGTTTTTT. This gives the protein CASSLLQGARGKLFF.

The chain has TRBV6-5 and TRBJ2-6; no reliable D call. V was pared by 8 bases and J by 0 bases, with 11 bases between. Germline V gene sequence: CDR1 MNHEY, CDR2 SVGAGI. The length of the CDR3 is 15 residues. The CDR3 nucleotides are TGTGCCAGCCTAGGTCTGAGCTCTGGGGCCAACGTCCTGACTTTC. Protein: CASLGLSSGANVLTF.

The chain links TRBV5-4 to TRBJ1-2, with 7 bases aligning to TRBD1. Germline V gene sequence: CDR1 SGHNT, CDR2 YYREEE (reference sequence). The CDR3 is made up of 16 amino acids. J lost 5 bases, V lost 3 bases, and 13 bases had no gene match. The CDR3 loop is CASSYGDPRQGYGYTF. DNA for the CDR3: TGTGCCAGCAGCTATGGGGACCCACGACAGGGTTATGGCTACACCTTC.

This chain joins TRBV5-1 and TRBJ2-1, with TRBD1 as a possible D gene (6 bases). The CDR3 length is 11 residues. V was trimmed by 3 bases and J by 15 bases, leaving 13 bases between them. The germline gives CDR1 SGHRS, CDR2 YFSETQ. The CDR3 DNA reads as TGCGCCAGCAGCTCAGGGGTTCTGCGGTTCTTC. This gives the protein CASSSGVLRFF.

The J gene is TRBJ1-4, the V gene TRBV5-1; D remains unclear. This CDR3 region has 15 residues. V shed 0 bases and J shed 0 bases, with 6 bases lying between them. From germline, CDR1 is SGHRS and CDR2 YFSETQ. Here the CDR3 reads CASSLDLTTNEKLFF. The DNA of the CDR3 is TGCGCCAGCAGCTTGGACCTAACAACTAATGAAAAACTGTTTTTT. Full variable domain (remainder filled in from reference TRBV5-1 and TRBJ1-4): KAGVTQTPRYLIKTRGQQVTLSCSPISGHRSVSWYQQTPGQGLQFLFEYFSETQRNKGNFPGRFSGRQFSNSRSEMNVSTLELGDSALYLCASSLDLTTNEKLFFGSGTQLSVL.

The V call is TRBV28, the J call TRBJ2-5; D perhaps matches TRBD1 (6 bases). Germline loops: CDR1 MDHEN, CDR2 SYDVKM. V lost 6 bases, J lost 1 base, and 15 bases lay in between. This CDR3 has 15 amino acids. CDR3 amino acids: CASRILQGTQETQYF. CDR3 coding DNA: TGTGCCAGCAGGATCTTACAGGGAACCCAAGAGACCCAGTACTTC.

The V gene is TRBV5-6, the J gene TRBJ1-1; D unresolved. CDR3 length equals 13 residues. V gave up 2 bases and J gave up 4 bases, with 9 bases separating them. CDR1 and CDR2 from the germline V gene are SGHDT and YYEEEE. As DNA, the CDR3 is TGTGCCAGCAGCTTTAGTAGGAGCACTGAAGCTTTCTTT. This encodes CASSFSRSTEAFF.

The V call is TRBV10-3, the J call TRBJ1-2; D perhaps matches TRBD1 (5 bases). CDR1 and CDR2 (germline): ENHRY, SYGVKD. This CDR3 comprises 13 residues. V shed 7 bases and J shed 1 base, with 10 bases lying between them. The CDR3 bases are TGTGCCATCATTACGACAGTTAACTATGGCTACACCTTC. Translated: CAIITTVNYGYTF.

This clone was recorded only once. The V call is TRBV11-2, the J call TRBJ2-7; TRBD1 agrees at 7 bases. The CDR3 loop spans 13 amino acids. The V gene end was trimmed by 5 bases and the J gene end by 3 bases; junction bases not matched to a gene: 4. In germline, CDR1 is SGHAT, CDR2 FQNNGV. The CDR3 loop is CASSTGTVYEQYF. CDR3 in DNA: TGTGCCAGCAGCACTGGGACAGTCTACGAGCAGTACTTC.

The chain joins TRBV7-9 to TRBJ1-1; D unclear. Germline V gene data show CDR1 as SEHNR and CDR2 as FQNEAQ (reference sequence). The CDR3 sequence is 14 residues long. Trimming removed 5 bases at V and 11 bases at J, with 21 bases between. The CDR3 coding sequence is TGTGCCAGCAGCCAAGGATACGGGAACCCCGTCGCTTTCTTT. It specifies CASSQGYGNPVAFF. Based on the CDR3 plus reference TRBV7-9 and TRBJ1-1, the full variable domain is DTGVSQNPRHKITKRGQNVTFRCDPISEHNRLYWYRQTLGQGPEFLTYFQNEAQLEKSRLLSDRFSAERPKGSFSTLEIQRTEQGDSAMYLCASSQGYGNPVAFFGQGTRLTVV.

CDR3 region: CASSDYFGGGSYNEQFF. In DNA form, the CDR3 reads TGTGCCAGCAGTGACTACTTCGGGGGGGGCTCCTACAATGAGCAGTTCTTC. V is TRBV6-4 and J is TRBJ2-1, with 8 positions matching TRBD2. The CDR3 loop spans 17 amino acids. Trimming took 1 base from V and 0 from J; bases not matched to a gene: 5. Germline-derived CDR1 and CDR2 are MRHNA and SNTAGT.

This rearrangement joins TRBV5-3 to TRBJ2-7, with a tentative D call TRBD1 (6 bases). TRBV5-3 is assigned to the ORF class and has an uncertain function. The CDR3 is 15 amino acids. Trimming left V 1 base short and J 2 bases short, with 13 bases between. CDR3 nucleotides: TGTGCCAGAAGCTTGATGGACAGTTTTACCTACGAGCAGTACTTC. It specifies CARSLMDSFTYEQYF.

The genes are TRBV5-1 and TRBJ1-4, with 10 bases matching TRBD1. Germline CDR1 is SGHRS and CDR2 is YFSETQ. J gave up 6 bases and V 4 bases, and 6 bases lay outside the gene matches. The CDR3 is 15 residues long. The CDR3 loop reads CASSVTGTGDEKLFF. CDR3 coding DNA: TGCGCCAGCAGCGTGACCGGGACAGGGGATGAAAAACTGTTTTTT.

This chain joins TRBV19 and TRBJ1-3; D possibly corresponds to TRBD1 (6 bases). V dropped 4 bases and J dropped 0 bases, with 13 bases sitting between them. The CDR3 length is 16 residues. Germline CDR1 reads LNHDA; CDR2 reads SQIVND (reference sequence). The CDR3 spells CASSNSGTISGNTIYF. CDR3 in DNA: TGTGCCAGTAGTAACAGCGGGACAATCTCTGGAAACACCATATATTTT. Full variable domain (remainder filled in from reference TRBV19 and TRBJ1-3): DGGITQSPKYLFRKEGQNVTLSCEQNLNHDAMYWYRQDPGQGLRLIYYSQIVNDFQKGDIAEGYSVSREKKESFPLTVTSAQKNPTAFYLCASSNSGTISGNTIYFGEGSWLTVV.

This chain connects TRBV7-9 to TRBJ2-3; the match to TRBD1 covers 8 bases. The CDR3 is 15 residues long. CDR1 and CDR2 (germline): SEHNR, FQNEAQ (reference sequence). V shed 1 base and J 6 bases; nucleotides not matched to a gene: 6. CDR3 sequence reads: CASSLGPGGSDTQYF. The CDR3 DNA is TGTGCCAGCAGCTTAGGGCCAGGGGGCTCGGATACGCAGTATTTT.

V usage is TRBV6-6 and J usage is TRBJ2-2; D unclear. Germline V gene data show CDR1 as MNHNY and CDR2 as SVGAGI (reference sequence). CDR3 size: 12 residues. Trimming cost V 6 bases and J 5 bases, with 7 bases left between them. CDR3 region: CASRLSTGELFF. CDR3 sequence (DNA): TGTGCCAGCAGGCTCAGTACCGGGGAGCTGTTTTTT.

The chain couples TRBV6-1 to TRBJ1-4; D possibly corresponds to TRBD1 (6 bases). The CDR3 length is 15 residues. Trimming stripped 6 bases from V and 6 bases from J, with 17 bases between. Per germline, CDR1 MNHNS and CDR2 SASEGT. As DNA, the CDR3 is TGTGCCAGCAGACCCCGGACAGTAGGCGATGAAAAACTGTTTTTT. Its translation: CASRPRTVGDEKLFF.

This clone showed up many times. The chain combines TRBV7-9 with TRBJ2-4, with 10 bases identical to TRBD1. The CDR3 has 15 residues. V lost 7 bases and J lost 8; bases outside the gene matches: 11. Germline values: CDR1 SEHNR, CDR2 FQNEAQ (reference sequence). The CDR3 reads CASTATGGGGYIQYF. The CDR3 DNA follows: TGTGCCAGCACCGCGACAGGGGGCGGTGGTTACATTCAGTACTTC.

The chain has TRBV27 and TRBJ1-3, with D unresolved. CDR1 and CDR2 (germline): MNHEY, SMNVEV (reference sequence). Trimming left V 3 bases short and J 0 bases short, with 15 bases between. The CDR3 has 17 amino acids. CDR3 loop: CASSFNGQSLSGNTIYF. DNA of the CDR3: TGTGCCAGCAGTTTTAATGGCCAGTCCCTCTCTGGAAACACCATATATTTT.

This clone was recorded only once. V is TRBV5-6 and J is TRBJ2-3; D not certain. The CDR3 has 17 residues. The ends were cut back, 3 bases at V and 3 bases at J, with 20 bases in the middle. The germline CDR1 and CDR2 sequences are SGHDT and YYEEEE. The DNA of the CDR3 is TGTGCCAGCAGCTCCCTTTTTGCCGAGGCTAGGACAGATACGCAGTATTTT. Encoded protein: CASSSLFAEARTDTQYF.

V usage is TRBV28 and J usage is TRBJ1-1, with 9 bases matching TRBD1. With 3 bases clipped from V and 11 bases from J, the junction kept 7 bases outside the gene matches. CDR3 length equals 13 residues. Germline CDR1 reads MDHEN; CDR2 reads SYDVKM. This CDR3 is CASSFPTGGYAFF. The CDR3 coding sequence is TGTGCCAGCAGTTTCCCGACAGGGGGTTATGCTTTCTTT.